This TCR beta chain was profiled in a study of shared clonotypes between healthy human individuals. This clone was recorded once. Germline V gives CDR1 MNHEY, CDR2 SMNVEV (reference sequence). Trimming took 5 bases from V and 1 from J; bases not matched to a gene: 8. The CDR3 length is 16 residues. Profiled with immunoSEQ multiplex PCR; TCRdb holds only in-frame clones, not every one. The table has millions of clones, 85% to 95% seen once. The chain carries TRBV27 and TRBJ1-1, with TRBD1 matching 9 bases. The specimen was naive CD4+ T cells sorted from blood. Noted subset: CD45RA+ positively selected. This TCR was sampled from a man between 18 and 35 years old in good health. The DNA for the CDR3 is TGTGCCAGCAGTGTAAGGACAGGGGATTGGAACACTGAAGCTTTCTTT. This sequence encodes CASSVRTGDWNTEAFF.